This entry lists 15 T cell receptor beta chains sequenced from one sample in a study of blood T cell repertoires in COVID-19. The repertoire was sequenced with immunoSEQ multiplex PCR; TCRdb's copy has only in-frame clones and lacks some. The sample carries about 160,000 clones, roughly 88% recorded once. The sequenced material came from peripheral blood. Every receptor here comes from a man of 80 years or more with COVID-19, enrolled during active disease.

The V call is TRBV5-8, the J call TRBJ1-1, with 10 bases lining up with TRBD1. The CDR3 has 13 residues. Germline loops: CDR1 SGHTS, CDR2 YDEGEE. The J segment lost 7 bases and the V segment lost 4 bases, leaving 4 bases of the junction unmatched. CDR3 protein: CASSHDRGREAFF. Here the CDR3 DNA reads TGTGCCAGCAGCCACGACAGGGGGCGTGAAGCTTTCTTT.

Comments on this clone: At one end, the junction sequence differs from germline, possibly due to a read error. This sequence joins TRBV29-1 and TRBJ1-2; D gene ambiguous. The CDR3 is 11 residues long. The germline CDR1 and CDR2 sequences are SQVTM and ANQGSEA. The CDR3 DNA reads as TGCAGCGTTGTAGGTGGGCCCCAGACATCCTTC. Encoded protein: CSVVGGPQTSF.

The genes are TRBV6-5 and TRBJ2-5; D remains unclear. This CDR3 region has 11 residues. The V gene's germline CDR1 is MNHEY and CDR2 SVGAGI. V lost 7 bases and J 3 bases, leaving 6 bases between the germline ends. The CDR3 nucleotides read TGTGCCAGCACATCAGAAGAGACCCAGTACTTC. Translation: CASTSEETQYF.

The chain employs TRBV11-3 and TRBJ2-1; 9 bases match TRBD1. The junction had 26 bases not matched to a gene; V was cut back by 5 bases and J by 9 bases. The CDR3 spans 20 residues. CDR1 and CDR2 from the germline V gene are SGHNT and YENEEA. CDR3 protein: CASSPGGGTGKTSMVGEQFF. CDR3 DNA: TGTGCCAGCAGCCCAGGAGGGGGGACAGGGAAGACATCCATGGTGGGTGAGCAGTTCTTC.

The chain links TRBV27 to TRBJ1-2; TRBD1 might be the D (5 bases). The V end was cut by 3 bases, the J end by 3 bases, with 8 bases between. From germline, CDR1 is MNHEY and CDR2 SMNVEV (reference sequence). The CDR3 has 13 amino acids. In DNA, the CDR3 is TGTGCCAGCAGTTTGGGGCAGGACTATGGCTACACCTTC. Amino acids: CASSLGQDYGYTF.

This chain links TRBV6-2 or TRBV6-3 with TRBJ1-5; no reliable D call. CDR3 length: 14 residues. CDR1 is MNHEY and CDR2 is SVGEGT in the germline V gene. V shed 0 bases and J shed 2 bases, with 5 bases lying between them. In DNA form, the CDR3 reads TGTGCCAGCAGTTACTCATCCGGCAATCAGCCCCAGCATTTT. Translation: CASSYSSGNQPQHF.

The chain links TRBV29-1 to TRBJ1-4, with 9 bases aligning to TRBD1. The V and J ends lost 7 bases and 8 bases, in that order; junction bases with no gene match: 8. CDR1 is SQVTM and CDR2 is ANQGSEA in the germline V gene. This CDR3 has 13 residues. The CDR3 nucleotides read TGCAGCGCCGGGACAGGGATTCGGGAAAAACTGTTTTTT. This encodes CSAGTGIREKLFF.

V is TRBV5-4 and J is TRBJ1-1, with D possibly matching TRBD1 (6 bases). The CDR3 runs 16 residues. Germline lookup yields CDR1 SGHNT and CDR2 YYREEE (reference sequence). Trimming left V 0 bases short and J 0 bases short, with 12 bases between. The CDR3 DNA reads as TGTGCCAGCAGCTTGGCCGCAGGGGCTTTGAACACTGAAGCTTTCTTT. Protein: CASSLAAGALNTEAFF.

This sequence joins TRBV6-2 or TRBV6-3 and TRBJ1-2, with D uncertain. Per the germline V gene, CDR1 is MNHEY and CDR2 is SVGEGT. V lost 4 bases to trimming and J lost 4 bases, with 10 bases between them. The length of the CDR3 is 13 residues. The CDR3 is CASSSGRGYGYTF. The CDR3 DNA is TGTGCCAGCAGTTCGGGTCGGGGCTATGGCTACACCTTC.

The V gene is TRBV2, the J gene TRBJ2-3, with D uncertain. CDR1 is SNHLY, CDR2 FYNNEI, per germline. V was pared by 7 bases and J by 0 bases, with 8 bases between. This CDR3 contains 13 residues. CDR3 nucleotides: TGTGCCAGCATGCCTACTAGCACAGATACGCAGTATTTT. Its translation: CASMPTSTDTQYF.

This rearrangement joins TRBV9 to TRBJ2-3; weak D call: TRBD1 (5 bases). The V end lost 4 bases, the J end lost 5 bases, and 17 bases lay between the germline ends. The germline V gene encodes CDR1 SGDLS and CDR2 YYNGEE. This CDR3 region has 15 residues. The CDR3 nucleotides are TGTGCCAGCAGCCGCGAACTTGGGGCGGTAGATACGCAGTATTTT. This encodes CASSRELGAVDTQYF.

The V and J genes are TRBV4-2 and TRBJ1-2; TRBD1 matches at 10 bases. The CDR3 runs 14 residues. Germline-derived CDR1 and CDR2 are LGHNA and YNFKEQ. The trim removed 6 bases at V and 7 bases at J, leaving 8 bases unmatched. This CDR3 reads CASRGDRGAFGYTF. The DNA for the CDR3 is TGTGCCAGCAGGGGGGACAGGGGAGCATTTGGCTACACCTTC.

This clone was found once. DNA for the CDR3: TGTGCCAGCAGTTACTCTGGCAATTCACCCCTCCACTTT. This sequence encodes CASSYSGNSPLHF. The rearrangement links TRBV6-5 to TRBJ1-6; D gene ambiguous. Trimming left V 0 bases short and J 7 bases short, with 4 bases between. The CDR3 loop spans 13 amino acids. Per the germline V gene, CDR1 is MNHEY and CDR2 is SVGAGI.

The DNA for the CDR3 is TGTGCCAGCAGTCGGGAGGCGGGGAGCAATCAGCCCCAGCATTTT. Its translation is CASSREAGSNQPQHF. This chain joins TRBV6-2 or TRBV6-3 and TRBJ1-5; D not certain. The germline V gene encodes CDR1 MNHEY and CDR2 SVGEGT. V lost 5 bases, J lost 1 base, and 12 bases lay in between. This CDR3 region has 15 residues.

This chain uses TRBV5-5 with TRBJ1-4; 7 bases agree with TRBD1. Losses at the gene ends were 4 bases for V and 8 bases for J; bases not matched to a gene: 8. This CDR3 has 14 residues. Germline CDR1 reads SGHKS; CDR2 reads YYEKEE (reference sequence). CDR3 DNA: TGTGCCAGCAGCCGTACAGGGGATGACGAAAAACTGTTTTTT. Protein sequence: CASSRTGDDEKLFF.